This TCR beta chain was sequenced during a study of blood T cell repertoires in COVID-19. As handled by the study authors: Cell counts per sample came from amplifying reference gene primers. This table comes from immunoSEQ multiplex PCR, and its TCRdb copy is limited to in-frame clones, with some not included. V and J calls and clone size follow that table, whereas D and trimming were derived from the DNA. Here the sample spans around 60,000 clones, more than 80% being singletons. V trimming: 3 bases; J trimming: 5 bases; junction bases outside the gene matches: 5. The CDR3 runs to 14 residues. The V gene's germline CDR1 is KGHSH and CDR2 LQKENI. This clone was seen only a few times.

The TCR sequence derives from a man older than 75 with acute or convalescent COVID-19. The material sequenced was peripheral blood. V and J are TRBV18 and TRBJ2-7, with TRBD2 matching over 9 bases. As DNA, the CDR3 is TGTGCCAGCTCACCGACTAGCGGTCCTAACGAGCAGTACTTC. Translation gives CASSPTSGPNEQYF.